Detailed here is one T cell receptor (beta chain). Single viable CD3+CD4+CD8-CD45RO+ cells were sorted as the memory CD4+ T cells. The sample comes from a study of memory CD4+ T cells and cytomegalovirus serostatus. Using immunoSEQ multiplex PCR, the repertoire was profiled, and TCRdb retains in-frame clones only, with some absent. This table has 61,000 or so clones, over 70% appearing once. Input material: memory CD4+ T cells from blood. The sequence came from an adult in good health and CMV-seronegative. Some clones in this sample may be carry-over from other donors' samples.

This CDR3 is CASSQDSQANQPQHF. CDR3 DNA sequence: TGTGCCAGCAGCCAAGATAGCCAGGCCAATCAGCCCCAGCATTTT. The chain couples TRBV4-2 to TRBJ1-5, with D unresolved. The V gene's germline CDR1 is LGHNA and CDR2 YNFKEQ. The CDR3 is 15 amino acids. V shed 0 bases and J shed 3 bases, with 9 bases lying between them.